Listed here is a single T cell receptor (beta chain). Its target is not known. The data belong to a study of chemoradiotherapy in HPV16-positive cancers. Across the study: Candidate HPV-specific T-cell clones and common TCR motifs came from functional assays in a couple of HPV16-positive patients.

This CDR3 comprises 12 residues. CDR1 is LNHNV and CDR2 is YYDKDF in the germline V gene (reference sequence). V was cut by 4 bases and J by 6 bases, with 9 bases left in between. Study findings and constraints: Better recurrence-free survival went with HPV-responsive T-cell expansion in HPV16-positive patients. Only a couple of HPV16-positive patients supplied the functional HPV-specificity definition. Non-HPV-specific T cells did not expand in tumors during treatment, whereas candidate HPV-specific clones and E7-related motifs did.

Clones were sequenced by immunoSEQ multiplex PCR, and TCRdb holds only the in-frame ones, with some missing. This sample has about 8,600 clones, with 85% to 90% found just once. The sample here was blood, taken from a patient who underwent chemoradiotherapy. The V gene is TRBV15, the J gene TRBJ2-5; no clear D. This sequence originates from a human donor with HPV-associated anogenital cancer. CDR3 sequence reads: CATSTPSQTQYF. The CDR3, as DNA: TGTGCCACCAGCACCCCTTCGCAGACCCAGTACTTC.